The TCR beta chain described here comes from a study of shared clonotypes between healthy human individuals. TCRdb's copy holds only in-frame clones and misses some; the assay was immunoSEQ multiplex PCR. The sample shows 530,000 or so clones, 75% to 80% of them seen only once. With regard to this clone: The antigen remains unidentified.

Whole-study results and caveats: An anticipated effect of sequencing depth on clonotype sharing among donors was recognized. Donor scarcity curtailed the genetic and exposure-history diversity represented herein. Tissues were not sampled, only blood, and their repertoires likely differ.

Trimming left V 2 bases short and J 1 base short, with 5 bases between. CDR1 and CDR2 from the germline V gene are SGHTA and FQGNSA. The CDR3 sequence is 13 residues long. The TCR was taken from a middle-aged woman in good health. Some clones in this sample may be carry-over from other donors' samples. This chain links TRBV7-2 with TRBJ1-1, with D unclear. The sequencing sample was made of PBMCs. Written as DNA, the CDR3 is TGTGCCAGCAGCTTACAATGGAACACTGAAGCTTTCTTT. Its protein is CASSLQWNTEAFF. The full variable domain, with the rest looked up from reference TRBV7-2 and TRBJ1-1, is GAGVSQSPSNKVTEKGKDVELRCDPISGHTALYWYRQSLGQGLEFLIYFQGNSAPDKSGLPSDRFSAERTGGSVSTLTIQRTQQEDSAVYLCASSLQWNTEAFFGQGTRLTVV.